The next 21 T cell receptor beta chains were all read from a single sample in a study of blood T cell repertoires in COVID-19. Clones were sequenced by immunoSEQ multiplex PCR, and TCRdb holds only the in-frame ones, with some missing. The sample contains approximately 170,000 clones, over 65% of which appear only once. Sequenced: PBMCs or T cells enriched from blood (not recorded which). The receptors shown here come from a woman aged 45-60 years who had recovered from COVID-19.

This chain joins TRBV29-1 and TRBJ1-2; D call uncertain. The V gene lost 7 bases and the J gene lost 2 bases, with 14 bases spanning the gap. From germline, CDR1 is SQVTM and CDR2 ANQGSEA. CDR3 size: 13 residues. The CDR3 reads CSASDTVNYGYTF. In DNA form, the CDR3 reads TGCAGCGCCTCTGATACAGTAAACTATGGCTACACCTTC. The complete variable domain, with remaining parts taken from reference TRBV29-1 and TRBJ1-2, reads SAVISQKPSRDICQRGTSLTIQCQVDSQVTMMFWYRQQPGQSLTLIATANQGSEATYESGFVIDKFPISRPNLTFSTLTVSNMSPEDSSIYLCSASDTVNYGYTFGSGTRLTVV.

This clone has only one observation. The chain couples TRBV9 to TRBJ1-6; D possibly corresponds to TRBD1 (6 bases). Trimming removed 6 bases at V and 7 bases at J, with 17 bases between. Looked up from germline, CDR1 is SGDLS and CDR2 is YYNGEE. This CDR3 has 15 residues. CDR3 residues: CASTQGISRNSPLHF. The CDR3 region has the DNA TGTGCCAGCACTCAGGGGATCTCCCGGAATTCACCCCTCCACTTT.

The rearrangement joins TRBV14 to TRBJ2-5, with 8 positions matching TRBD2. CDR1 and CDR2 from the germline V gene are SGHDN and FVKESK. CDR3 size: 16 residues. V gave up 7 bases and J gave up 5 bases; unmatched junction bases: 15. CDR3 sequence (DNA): TGTGCCAGCACCCTCGGGATAGCGGGATCCACGGAGACCCAGTACTTC. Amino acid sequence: CASTLGIAGSTETQYF.

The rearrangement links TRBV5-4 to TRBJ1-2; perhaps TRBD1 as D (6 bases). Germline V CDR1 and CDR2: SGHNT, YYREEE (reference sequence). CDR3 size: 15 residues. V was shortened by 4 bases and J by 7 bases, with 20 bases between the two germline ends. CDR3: CASSTPGDRSTGYTF. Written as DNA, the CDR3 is TGTGCCAGCAGCACCCCAGGGGATAGGTCGACTGGCTACACCTTC.

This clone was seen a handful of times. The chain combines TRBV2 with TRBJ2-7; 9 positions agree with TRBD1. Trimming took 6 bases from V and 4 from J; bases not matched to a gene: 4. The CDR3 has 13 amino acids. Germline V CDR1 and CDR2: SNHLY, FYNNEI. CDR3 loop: CASRSGTGYEQYV. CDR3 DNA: TGTGCCAGCAGGTCCGGGACAGGGTACGAGCAGTACGTC.

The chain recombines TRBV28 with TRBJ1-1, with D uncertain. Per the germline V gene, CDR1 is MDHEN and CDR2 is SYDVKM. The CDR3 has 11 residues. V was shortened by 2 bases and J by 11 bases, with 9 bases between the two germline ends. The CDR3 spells CASSLRESAFF. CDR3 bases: TGTGCCAGCAGTTTAAGAGAATCCGCTTTCTTT.

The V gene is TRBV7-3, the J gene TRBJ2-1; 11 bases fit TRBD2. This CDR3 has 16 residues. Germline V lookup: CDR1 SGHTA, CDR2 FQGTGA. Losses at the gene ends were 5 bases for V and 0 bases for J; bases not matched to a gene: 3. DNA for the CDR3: TGTGCCAGCAGCAAACTAGCGGGGGCCTCCTACAATGAGCAGTTCTTC. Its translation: CASSKLAGASYNEQFF.

Here the CDR3 DNA reads TGTGCCAGCAGTCGGATTGACAGGGGAGAGACCCAGTACTTC. Residues: CASSRIDRGETQYF. This chain connects TRBV28 to TRBJ2-5; TRBD1 matches at 8 bases. The length of the CDR3 is 14 residues. Germline values: CDR1 MDHEN, CDR2 SYDVKM. Trimming took 5 bases from V and 4 from J; bases not matched to a gene: 6. The full variable domain, with the rest looked up from reference TRBV28 and TRBJ2-5, is DVKVTQSSRYLVKRTGEKVFLECVQDMDHENMFWYRQDPGLGLRLIYFSYDVKMKEKGDIPEGYSVSREKKERFSLILESASTNQTSMYLCASSRIDRGETQYFGPGTRLLVL.

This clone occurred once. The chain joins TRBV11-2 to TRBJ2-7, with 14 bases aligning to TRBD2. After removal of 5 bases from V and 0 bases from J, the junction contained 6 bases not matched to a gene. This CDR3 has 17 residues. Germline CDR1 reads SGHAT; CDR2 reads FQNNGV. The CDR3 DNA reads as TGTGCCAGCAGCCAGGGGACTAGCGGGGGTTACTCCTACGAGCAGTACGTC. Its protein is CASSQGTSGGYSYEQYV.

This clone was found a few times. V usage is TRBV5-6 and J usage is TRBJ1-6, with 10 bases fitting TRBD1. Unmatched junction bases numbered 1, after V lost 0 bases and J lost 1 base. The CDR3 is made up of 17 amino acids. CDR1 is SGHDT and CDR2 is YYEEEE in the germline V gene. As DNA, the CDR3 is TGTGCCAGCAGCTTGGGGACAGGGGGGTCCTATAATTCACCCCTCCACTTT. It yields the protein CASSLGTGGSYNSPLHF.

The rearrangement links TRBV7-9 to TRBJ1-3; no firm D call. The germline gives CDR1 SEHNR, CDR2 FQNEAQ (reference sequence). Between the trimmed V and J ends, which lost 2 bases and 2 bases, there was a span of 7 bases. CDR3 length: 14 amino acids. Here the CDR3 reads CASSLSGPGNTIYF. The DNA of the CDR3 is TGTGCCAGCAGCTTAAGCGGGCCTGGAAACACCATATATTTT.

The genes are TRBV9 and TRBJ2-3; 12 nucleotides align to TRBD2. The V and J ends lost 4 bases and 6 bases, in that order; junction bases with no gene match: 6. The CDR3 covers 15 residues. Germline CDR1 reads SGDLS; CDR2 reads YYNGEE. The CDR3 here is CASSLGLAGGDTQYF. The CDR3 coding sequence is TGTGCCAGCAGCCTGGGACTAGCGGGTGGGGATACGCAGTATTTT.

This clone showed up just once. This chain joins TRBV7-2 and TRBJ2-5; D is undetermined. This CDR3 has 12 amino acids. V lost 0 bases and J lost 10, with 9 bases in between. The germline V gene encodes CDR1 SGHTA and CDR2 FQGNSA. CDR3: CASSLARLGQYF. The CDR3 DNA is TGTGCCAGCAGCTTAGCCCGACTCGGCCAGTACTTC.

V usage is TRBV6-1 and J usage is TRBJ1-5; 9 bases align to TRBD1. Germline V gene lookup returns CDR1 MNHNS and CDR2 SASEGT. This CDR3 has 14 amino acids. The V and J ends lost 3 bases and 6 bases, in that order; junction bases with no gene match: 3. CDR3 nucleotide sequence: TGTGCCAGCAGTGAGGGGACAGGGCCTCAGCCCCAGCATTTT. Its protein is CASSEGTGPQPQHF.

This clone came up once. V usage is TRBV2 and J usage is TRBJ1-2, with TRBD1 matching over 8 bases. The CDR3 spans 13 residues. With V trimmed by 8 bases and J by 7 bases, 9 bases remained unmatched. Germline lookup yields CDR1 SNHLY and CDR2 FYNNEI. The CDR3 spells CASGRAGGSGYTF. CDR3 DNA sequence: TGTGCCAGCGGGAGAGCAGGGGGCTCTGGCTACACCTTC.

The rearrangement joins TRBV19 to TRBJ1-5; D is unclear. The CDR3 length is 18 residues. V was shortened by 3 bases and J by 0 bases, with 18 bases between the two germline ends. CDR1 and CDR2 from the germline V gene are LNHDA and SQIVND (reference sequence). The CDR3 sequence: CASSIFSSAGLSNQPQHF. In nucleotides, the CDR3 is TGTGCCAGTAGTATCTTCTCGTCGGCAGGACTTAGCAATCAGCCCCAGCATTTT.

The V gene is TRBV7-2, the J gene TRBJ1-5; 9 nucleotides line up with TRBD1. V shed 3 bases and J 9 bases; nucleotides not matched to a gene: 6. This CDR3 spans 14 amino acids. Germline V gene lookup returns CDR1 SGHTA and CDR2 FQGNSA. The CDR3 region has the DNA TGTGCCAGCAGCTTGGGGACAGGGTTCCGGCCCCAGCATTTT. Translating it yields CASSLGTGFRPQHF. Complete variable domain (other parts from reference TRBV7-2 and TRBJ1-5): GAGVSQSPSNKVTEKGKDVELRCDPISGHTALYWYRQSLGQGLEFLIYFQGNSAPDKSGLPSDRFSAERTGGSVSTLTIQRTQQEDSAVYLCASSLGTGFRPQHFGDGTRLSIL.

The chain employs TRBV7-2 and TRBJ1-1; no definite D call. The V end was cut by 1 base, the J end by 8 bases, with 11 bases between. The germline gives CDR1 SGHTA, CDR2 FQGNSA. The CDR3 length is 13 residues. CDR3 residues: CASSLEERSEAFF. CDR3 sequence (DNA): TGTGCCAGCAGCTTAGAAGAGAGGTCGGAAGCTTTCTTT.

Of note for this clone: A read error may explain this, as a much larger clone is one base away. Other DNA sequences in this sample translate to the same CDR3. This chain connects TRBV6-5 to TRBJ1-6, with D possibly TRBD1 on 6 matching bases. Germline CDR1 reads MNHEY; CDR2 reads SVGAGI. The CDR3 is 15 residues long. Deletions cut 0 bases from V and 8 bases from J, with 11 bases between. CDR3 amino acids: CASSYSRSGDSPLHF. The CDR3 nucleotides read TGTGCCAGCAGTTACTCGCGGTCAGGGGATTCACCCCTCCACTTT.

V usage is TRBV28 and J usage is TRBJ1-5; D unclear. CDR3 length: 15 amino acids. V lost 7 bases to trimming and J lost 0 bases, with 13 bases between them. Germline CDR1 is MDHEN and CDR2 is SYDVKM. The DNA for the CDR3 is TGTGCCAGCACCCAGAGGAGGTATAGCAATCAGCCCCAGCATTTT. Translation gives CASTQRRYSNQPQHF.

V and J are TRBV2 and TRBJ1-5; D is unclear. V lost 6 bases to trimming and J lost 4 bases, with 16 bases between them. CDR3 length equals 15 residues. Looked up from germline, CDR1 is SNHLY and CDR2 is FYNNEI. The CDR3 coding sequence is TGTGCCAGCAGCCAAGCAGCTCTGGAGAATCAGCCCCAGCATTTT. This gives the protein CASSQAALENQPQHF.